These 18 T cell receptor beta chains were all obtained from the same sample, sequenced in a study of identical twins. TCRdb re-called the 5' RACE reads with MiXCR, one entry per CDR3 protein. The sample yields about 570,000 distinct CDR3 sequences, 9.6% seen once. This same sample was also taken into another study, of yellow fever vaccine responses in identical twins.

The sample consisted of PBMCs. These receptors came from a woman in her late teens or twenties in good health.

This chain connects TRBV6-6 to TRBJ2-3, with TRBD1 matching over 8 bases. CDR3 length: 13 amino acids. Unmatched junction bases numbered 3, after V lost 3 bases and J lost 7 bases. Germline CDR1 MNHNY, CDR2 SVGAGI (reference sequence). CDR3 nucleotides: TGTGCCAGCAGTTATCAGGGGGCGAATACGCAGTATTTT. Its protein product is CASSYQGANTQYF.

The chain links TRBV6-1 to TRBJ1-6; the D is unclear. There are 15 residues in the CDR3. Trimming shortened V by 1 base and J by 3 bases, and 7 bases separated the two germline ends. Germline V gene lookup returns CDR1 MNHNS and CDR2 SASEGT. CDR3 protein: CASSEGRIYNSPLHF. The DNA for the CDR3 is TGTGCCAGCAGTGAAGGCAGGATCTATAATTCACCCCTCCACTTT.

This clonotype was picked up a small number of times. The chain joins TRBV7-9 to TRBJ2-5; D possibly matches TRBD1 or TRBD2 (5 bases each). V dropped 7 bases and J dropped 4 bases, with 16 bases sitting between them. The CDR3 is made up of 14 amino acids. Germline CDR1 reads SEHNR; CDR2 reads FQNEAQ (reference sequence). Here the CDR3 reads CASTGGRDGETQYF. The CDR3 nucleotides read TGTGCCAGCACCGGAGGTAGGGACGGAGAGACCCAGTACTTC.

This clonotype was detected a few times. The chain employs TRBV7-8 and TRBJ2-7, with 9 positions matching TRBD1. V dropped 1 base and J dropped 2; count of bases not matched to a gene: 3. CDR3 length: 15 amino acids. Germline assignment: CDR1 SGHVS and CDR2 FQNEAQ. CDR3: CASSLVRTGAYEQYF. In DNA form, the CDR3 reads TGTGCCAGCAGCTTAGTCCGGACAGGGGCCTACGAGCAGTACTTC.

This clonotype was found a few times. The CDR3 DNA follows: TGCAGTGCTAGCGGTGGACAGGGCCGCGAGCAGTACTTC. Amino acids: CSASGGQGREQYF. The chain couples TRBV20-1 to TRBJ2-7; 8 bases are shared with TRBD1. The CDR3 is made up of 13 amino acids. Trimming cost V 3 bases and J 6 bases; bases outside gene matches: 7. Germline lookup yields CDR1 DFQATT and CDR2 SNEGSKA (reference sequence).

This clonotype was seen repeatedly, ten times or more. This rearrangement joins TRBV11-2 to TRBJ2-7; 8 bases line up with TRBD2. Trimming cost V 3 bases and J 4 bases; bases outside gene matches: 5. This CDR3 spans 14 amino acids. Germline CDR1 SGHAT, CDR2 FQNNGV. The DNA of the CDR3 is TGTGCCAGCAGCTTGGCACTAGCGGCTTACGAGCAGTACTTC. It codes for CASSLALAAYEQYF.

This chain joins TRBV28 and TRBJ1-3; perhaps TRBD1 as D (5 bases). Germline V gene sequence: CDR1 MDHEN, CDR2 SYDVKM. There are 16 residues in the CDR3. V was trimmed by 6 bases and J by 3 bases, leaving 18 bases between them. DNA for the CDR3: TGTGCCAGCAGCCCCCGCGCGTTGGGGGATGGAAACACCATATATTTT. Its translation is CASSPRALGDGNTIYF.

The chain uses TRBV5-8 and TRBJ2-1, with D uncertain. Germline-derived CDR1 and CDR2 are SGHTS and YDEGEE. The CDR3 has 16 residues. V gave up 4 bases and J gave up 4 bases, with 18 bases separating them. DNA of the CDR3: TGTGCCAGCAGCCACCAGAGTTGGCAGACTTACAATGAGCAGTTCTTC. Its protein is CASSHQSWQTYNEQFF.

This clonotype was picked up many times. This chain joins TRBV3-1 and TRBJ2-1; possibly TRBD1 for D (6 bases). From germline, CDR1 is LGHDT and CDR2 YNNKEL (reference sequence). The V end was cut by 1 base, the J end by 6 bases, with 10 bases between. CDR3 size: 14 residues. CDR3 in amino acids: CASSQGTATNEQFF. CDR3 in DNA: TGTGCCAGCAGCCAAGGGACAGCAACCAATGAGCAGTTCTTC.

This clonotype appeared a few times. The gene calls are TRBV11-1 and TRBJ1-1, with D possibly TRBD1 on 5 matching bases. Germline CDR1 and CDR2: SGHAT and FQDESV (reference sequence). The CDR3 extends over 13 amino acids. The germline V and J ends were trimmed by 6 bases and 4 bases, with 12 bases remaining between them. CDR3 DNA: TGTGCCAGCAGGTGGGACGCGGGCACTGAAGCTTTCTTT. Protein: CASRWDAGTEAFF.

The chain is built from TRBV6-5 and TRBJ2-7; the D gene is possibly TRBD2 (5 bases). V lost 0 bases to trimming and J lost 2 bases, with 11 bases between them. The germline V gene encodes CDR1 MNHEY and CDR2 SVGAGI. CDR3 size: 15 residues. The CDR3 bases are TGTGCCAGCAGTTACTCGTATGGGGAGACCTACGAGCAGTACTTC. The encoded protein is CASSYSYGETYEQYF.

The chain links TRBV4-2 to TRBJ2-7; perhaps TRBD1 as D (6 bases). Germline V gene data show CDR1 as LGHNA and CDR2 as YNFKEQ. The V and J ends lost 6 bases and 1 base respectively, with 16 bases between them. This CDR3 spans 15 amino acids. This CDR3 is CASSYFEQGSYEQYF. The DNA for the CDR3 is TGTGCCAGCAGTTACTTTGAGCAGGGGTCCTACGAGCAGTACTTC.

The chain links TRBV7-6 to TRBJ2-3, with unresolved D. Germline CDR1 is SGHVS and CDR2 is FNYEAQ. V was clipped by 3 bases and J by 5 bases, with 6 bases between them. The CDR3 has 12 residues. CDR3 region: CASSFEIDTQYF. In nucleotides, the CDR3 is TGTGCCAGCAGCTTTGAGATAGATACGCAGTATTTT.

This clonotype occurred many times. The chain joins TRBV12-3 or TRBV12-4 to TRBJ2-7; no clear D gene. V shed 6 bases and J shed 1 base, with 7 bases lying between them. The CDR3 spans 12 residues. CDR3 sequence: CASSLMSYEQYF. The DNA of the CDR3 is TGTGCCAGCAGCTTGATGTCCTACGAGCAGTACTTC.

This clonotype was detected ten times or more. The rearrangement joins TRBV4-1 to TRBJ2-1; TRBD2 aligns across 10 bases. Trimming removed 0 bases from V and 7 bases from J; junction bases left unmatched: 9. The CDR3 length is 17 residues. Germline lookup yields CDR1 MGHRA and CDR2 YSYEKL. This chain's CDR3 is CASSQDLLAGVGNEQFF. The CDR3 region has the DNA TGCGCCAGCAGCCAAGATCTCCTAGCGGGAGTCGGGAATGAGCAGTTCTTC.

This clonotype was seen a few times. The chain couples TRBV2 to TRBJ2-5; weak D call: TRBD2 (6 bases). Deletions cut 2 bases from V and 13 bases from J, with 11 bases between. Germline loops: CDR1 SNHLY, CDR2 FYNNEI. This CDR3 comprises 11 residues. CDR3 sequence reads: CASSERGRGYF. CDR3 DNA sequence: TGTGCCAGCAGTGAACGAGGGCGGGGGTACTTC.

This clonotype was seen a few times. The chain has TRBV5-1 and TRBJ2-1, with 8 bases lining up with TRBD2. The germline V gene encodes CDR1 SGHRS and CDR2 YFSETQ. The CDR3 has 17 residues. V shed 0 bases and J 4 bases; nucleotides not matched to a gene: 9. CDR3 sequence (DNA): TGCGCCAGCAGCTTGGAGGCGGGGGGAGCTCTATACAATGAGCAGTTCTTC. Translating gives CASSLEAGGALYNEQFF.

The rearrangement joins TRBV10-3 to TRBJ2-3; D may be TRBD1 or TRBD2 (6 bases each). Germline V gene lookup returns CDR1 ENHRY and CDR2 SYGVKD. V was clipped by 7 bases and J by 4 bases, with 12 bases between them. The CDR3 has 13 residues. The CDR3 protein is CAIKGGIADTQYF. Written as DNA, the CDR3 is TGTGCCATCAAGGGGGGTATCGCAGATACGCAGTATTTT.